This T cell receptor beta chain derives from a study of cytomegalovirus exposure and HLA in healthy donors. Study results and limitations: In vitro confirmation showed three CMV-associated chains to be CMV antigen specific.

A multiplex PCR was run with 60 Vbeta primers and 13 Jbeta primers. Assay: immunoSEQ multiplex PCR; the TCRdb copy retains only in-frame clones and omits some. Recorded for this sample: some 120,000 clones. The CDR3 has 15 residues. The germline CDR1 and CDR2 sequences are KGHSH and LQKENI. With 2 bases clipped from V and 5 bases from J, the junction kept 3 bases outside the gene matches. In the case of this clone: Its antigen is unidentified.

The chain links TRBV18 to TRBJ1-6; 7 nucleotides align to TRBD1. The origin of this receptor is a young man in good health and CMV-seronegative. The sequencing sample was made of PBMCs. DNA for the CDR3: TGTGCCAGCTCACCATGGGACAGCGATAATTCACCCCTCCACTTT. As protein: CASSPWDSDNSPLHF.